The clone carrying this T cell receptor (beta chain) was found a few times. Its antigen is still unknown. The entry originates in a study of response to subunit inactivated influenza vaccine. Whole-study findings and limits: Authors suggested few new T cells are recruited by each seasonal influenza vaccination.

V lost 0 bases to trimming and J lost 9 bases, with 9 bases between them. The CDR3 covers 12 residues. Looked up from germline, CDR1 is LGHDT and CDR2 is YNNKEL (reference sequence). TCRdb analysed the RT-PCR reads with MiXCR anew, one entry per CDR3 protein. The sample includes approximately 680,000 distinct CDR3 sequences, less than 20% of them seen just once. The V call is TRBV3-1, the J call TRBJ2-7; D ambiguous. Sequences were derived from PBMCs from blood, sampled about 12 days after vaccination. This TCR was sampled from a man aged 50-60 years who received an inactivated influenza vaccine. CDR3 protein: CASSQDADVQYF. The CDR3, as DNA: TGTGCCAGCAGCCAAGATGCGGATGTGCAGTACTTC.